The next 23 T cell receptor beta chains were all read from a single sample in a study of T cells in tumors after PD-1 blockade. The method was immunoSEQ multiplex PCR; TCRdb's version includes in-frame clones alone and lacks a portion of them. This sample has about 59,000 clones; about four fifths occur once, and the top ten carry roughly 12%. This specimen consisted of PBMCs, obtained before anti-PD-1 treatment. These receptor sequences come from a human donor with basal cell carcinoma.

The CDR3 nucleotides read TGTGCCAGCAGCTTAAGGGGAGCCTTGGGGAAGACCCAGTACTTC. It translates to CASSLRGALGKTQYF. The chain combines TRBV7-9 with TRBJ2-5, with D perhaps assigned TRBD1 or TRBD2 (5 bases each). The V gene lost 2 bases and the J gene lost 6 bases, with 16 bases spanning the gap. There are 15 residues in the CDR3. Looked up from germline, CDR1 is SEHNR and CDR2 is FQNEAQ (reference sequence).

This chain joins TRBV20-1 and TRBJ2-7; no clear D. The CDR3 is 13 amino acids. V lost 3 bases and J lost 0, with 9 bases in between. The germline V gene encodes CDR1 DFQATT and CDR2 SNEGSKA (reference sequence). CDR3 amino acids: CSASSPNSYEQYF. The CDR3 DNA reads TGCAGTGCTAGTTCTCCCAACTCCTACGAGCAGTACTTC.

V and J are TRBV4-1 and TRBJ2-7; unclear D gene. The V end lost 0 bases, the J end lost 4 bases, and 16 bases lay between the germline ends. The V gene's germline CDR1 is MGHRA and CDR2 YSYEKL. The CDR3 is made up of 16 amino acids. The CDR3 region is CASSQDVVSQPYEQYF. CDR3 DNA: TGCGCCAGCAGCCAAGACGTCGTCAGCCAGCCATACGAGCAGTACTTC.

This chain uses TRBV27 with TRBJ1-1; D perhaps matches TRBD1 (6 bases). The CDR3 runs to 15 residues. V lost 5 bases, J lost 2 bases, and 15 bases lay in between. CDR1 is MNHEY, CDR2 SMNVEV, per germline (reference sequence). The CDR3 reads CASSPWTVTNTEAFF. Here the CDR3 DNA reads TGTGCCAGCAGTCCGTGGACAGTCACTAACACTGAAGCTTTCTTT.

This chain connects TRBV6-5 to TRBJ2-5, with unresolved D. CDR3 length equals 13 residues. Germline V gives CDR1 MNHEY, CDR2 SVGAGI. Between the trimmed V and J ends, which lost 0 bases and 5 bases, there was a span of 7 bases. The CDR3 DNA reads as TGTGCCAGCAGTTACTCCCTTATGGAGACCCAGTACTTC. Translation gives CASSYSLMETQYF.

The V and J genes are TRBV6-6 and TRBJ1-2; D perhaps matches TRBD1 (5 bases). The germline V and J ends were trimmed by 6 bases and 8 bases, with 16 bases remaining between them. The germline V gene encodes CDR1 MNHNY and CDR2 SVGAGI (reference sequence). There are 13 residues in the CDR3. As DNA, the CDR3 is TGTGCCAGCAGCCCCGGGCAGGGAAGGGGCTACACCTTC. Amino acid sequence: CASSPGQGRGYTF.

This sequence joins TRBV15 and TRBJ2-3, with 8 bases identical to TRBD1. After removal of 9 bases from V and 0 bases from J, the junction contained 2 bases not matched to a gene. Germline-derived CDR1 and CDR2 are LNHNV and YYDKDF (reference sequence). This CDR3 has 13 amino acids. CDR3 in DNA: TGTGCCACGAGGACAGGGAGCACAGATACGCAGTATTTT. It codes for CATRTGSTDTQYF.

The gene calls are TRBV30 and TRBJ2-1, with a tentative D call TRBD2 (7 bases). The CDR3 consists of 13 residues. Per the germline V gene, CDR1 is GTSNPN and CDR2 is SVGIG (reference sequence). V lost 4 bases and J lost 6, with 13 bases in between. The CDR3 spells CAWTGGLRNEQFF. CDR3 nucleotide sequence: TGTGCCTGGACCGGGGGGCTCCGCAATGAGCAGTTCTTC. The complete variable domain, with remaining parts taken from reference TRBV30 and TRBJ2-1, reads SQTIHQWPATLVQPVGSPLSLECTVEGTSNPNLYWYRQAAGRGLQLLFYSVGIGQISSEVPQNLSASRPQDRQFILSSKKLLLSDSGFYLCAWTGGLRNEQFFGPGTRLTVL.

The V gene is TRBV6-2 or TRBV6-3, the J gene TRBJ2-1, with D perhaps matching TRBD2 (5 bases). The germline gives CDR1 MNHEY, CDR2 SVGEGT. Trimming pared 3 bases from V and 1 base from J, leaving 13 bases between. This CDR3 region has 16 residues. The CDR3 region is CASSYGWRASYNEQFF. In DNA, the CDR3 is TGTGCCAGCAGTTATGGTTGGCGGGCTTCCTACAATGAGCAGTTCTTC.

The CDR3 DNA follows: TGCGCCAGCAGCCAACCCGGGACAGGAACTAATGAAAAACTGTTTTTT. Translation: CASSQPGTGTNEKLFF. V is TRBV4-1 and J is TRBJ1-4, with 8 bases that match TRBD1. The CDR3 totals 16 residues. The V gene end was trimmed by 2 bases and the J gene end by 1 base; junction bases not matched to a gene: 3. Germline V gives CDR1 MGHRA, CDR2 YSYEKL.

V usage is TRBV30 and J usage is TRBJ1-6; D may be TRBD1 (5 bases). This CDR3 spans 15 amino acids. Germline assignment: CDR1 GTSNPN and CDR2 SVGIG (reference sequence). With 0 bases removed from V and 6 bases from J, the gap between germline ends came to 12 bases. CDR3 region: CAWSVGRGSNSPLHF. Here the CDR3 DNA reads TGTGCCTGGAGTGTGGGGCGGGGTTCTAATTCACCCCTCCACTTT. The complete variable domain, with remaining parts taken from reference TRBV30 and TRBJ1-6, reads SQTIHQWPATLVQPVGSPLSLECTVEGTSNPNLYWYRQAAGRGLQLLFYSVGIGQISSEVPQNLSASRPQDRQFILSSKKLLLSDSGFYLCAWSVGRGSNSPLHFGNGTRLTVT.

V gene TRBV18 combines with J gene TRBJ1-1; TRBD1 is a possible D gene (5 bases). Germline V CDR1 and CDR2: KGHSH, LQKENI. CDR3 size: 13 residues. Trimming took off 5 bases at V and 3 bases at J, with 10 bases between the two ends. In DNA, the CDR3 is TGTGCCAGCTCATCAGGGCCCGACACTGAAGCTTTCTTT. Amino acid sequence: CASSSGPDTEAFF. Filled out from reference TRBV18 and TRBJ1-1, the complete variable domain reads NAGVMQNPRHLVRRRGQEARLRCSPMKGHSHVYWYRQLPEEGLKFMVYLQKENIIDESGMPKERFSAEFPKEGPSILRIQQVVRGDSAAYFCASSSGPDTEAFFGQGTRLTVV.

The genes are TRBV24-1 and TRBJ2-5, with a weak D call TRBD1 (6 bases). The CDR3 runs to 14 residues. V was pared by 4 bases and J by 5 bases, with 13 bases between. The germline gives CDR1 KGHDR, CDR2 SFDVKD. This CDR3 reads CATSDGQLGETQYF. The DNA of the CDR3 is TGTGCCACCAGTGACGGACAGTTAGGGGAGACCCAGTACTTC.

The V and J genes are TRBV18 and TRBJ2-5; D perhaps matches TRBD1 (6 bases). CDR3 length equals 18 residues. V lost 1 base to trimming and J lost 4 bases, with 22 bases between them. Germline CDR1 KGHSH, CDR2 LQKENI. CDR3: CASSPRFRDTTSRETQYF. The CDR3 DNA follows: TGTGCCAGCTCACCACGTTTCCGGGACACTACTTCTCGAGAGACCCAGTACTTC.

This sequence joins TRBV19 and TRBJ2-7, with 7 bases aligning to TRBD1. V dropped 5 bases and J dropped 4; count of bases not matched to a gene: 8. CDR3 length equals 14 residues. CDR1 is LNHDA and CDR2 is SQIVND in the germline V gene (reference sequence). The CDR3 DNA sequence: TGTGCCAGTAGTCCTCCAGGGGGTGGTTACGAGCAGTACTTC. Its translation is CASSPPGGGYEQYF. The full variable domain, completed using reference TRBV19 and TRBJ2-7, is DGGITQSPKYLFRKEGQNVTLSCEQNLNHDAMYWYRQDPGQGLRLIYYSQIVNDFQKGDIAEGYSVSREKKESFPLTVTSAQKNPTAFYLCASSPPGGGYEQYFGPGTRLTVT.

CDR3 loop: CASSTGRDRGLPDTQYF. CDR3 DNA: TGTGCCAGCAGCACAGGACGGGACAGGGGGCTACCAGATACGCAGTATTTT. The chain has TRBV3-1 (or the pseudogene TRBV3-2) and TRBJ2-3; TRBD1 matches 12 bases. CDR3 length: 17 residues. Per the germline V gene, CDR1 is LGHDT and CDR2 is YNNKEL (reference sequence). Unmatched junction bases numbered 10, after V lost 5 bases and J lost 4 bases.

This clone was observed a single time. Within the sample, other DNA sequences also encode this same CDR3. The V and J genes are TRBV7-6 and TRBJ1-6; 9 positions agree with TRBD1. J was trimmed by 7 bases and V by 3 bases; bases with no gene match: 4. The CDR3 covers 15 residues. Germline CDR1 reads SGHVS; CDR2 reads FNYEAQ. DNA of the CDR3: TGTGCCAGCAGCTTGGGACAGGGTGGGAATTCACCCCTCCACTTT. Protein sequence: CASSLGQGGNSPLHF.

This clone was recorded a few times. For the CDR3, the DNA is TGTGCCTCAAAATGGGACAGGGAAGAAAACGGGGAGCTGTTTTTT. It is translated as CASKWDREENGELFF. The V and J genes are TRBV6-5 and TRBJ2-2, with TRBD1 identical over 9 bases. With 11 bases clipped from V and 7 bases from J, the junction kept 14 bases outside the gene matches. CDR1 is MNHEY and CDR2 is SVGAGI in the germline V gene. The CDR3 runs 15 residues.

The chain is built from TRBV5-1 and TRBJ1-1; D is perhaps TRBD1 (5 bases). Trimming took 3 bases from V and 4 from J, leaving 10 bases between them. CDR1 is SGHRS and CDR2 is YFSETQ in the germline V gene. The CDR3 loop spans 13 amino acids. The DNA for the CDR3 is TGCGCCAGCAGCTGGGGGACGGGCACTGAAGCTTTCTTT. Encoded protein: CASSWGTGTEAFF.

The chain uses TRBV11-3 and TRBJ2-3, with D uncertain. The CDR3 length is 13 residues. Trimming stripped 2 bases from V and 2 bases from J, with 5 bases between. Looked up from germline, CDR1 is SGHNT and CDR2 is YENEEA. CDR3 in DNA: TGTGCCAGCAGCTTAACCCACACAGATACGCAGTATTTT. Amino acids: CASSLTHTDTQYF. The complete variable domain, with remaining parts taken from reference TRBV11-3 and TRBJ2-3, reads EAGVVQSPRYKIIEKKQPVAFWCNPISGHNTLYWYLQNLGQGPELLIRYENEEAVDDSQLPKDRFSAERLKGVDSTLKIQPAELGDSAVYLCASSLTHTDTQYFGPGTRLTVL.

The chain carries TRBV16 and TRBJ2-7; D tentatively reads TRBD1 or TRBD2 (5 bases each). There are 13 residues in the CDR3. Trimming shortened V by 4 bases and J by 4 bases, and 11 bases separated the two germline ends. Germline CDR1 KGHSY, CDR2 FQNENV. This CDR3 is CASSPGPGYEQYF. The CDR3 nucleotides are TGTGCCAGCAGCCCGGGGCCCGGGTACGAGCAGTACTTC.

The chain recombines TRBV30 with TRBJ2-1; D not certain. Germline-derived CDR1 and CDR2 are GTSNPN and SVGIG (reference sequence). The V end was cut by 3 bases, the J end by 8 bases, with 17 bases between. The CDR3 is 14 residues long. The CDR3 loop is CAWRGPHPGDEQFF. The DNA for the CDR3 is TGTGCCTGGAGGGGTCCCCACCCTGGGGATGAGCAGTTCTTC. The full variable domain, rest sourced from reference TRBV30 and TRBJ2-1, is SQTIHQWPATLVQPVGSPLSLECTVEGTSNPNLYWYRQAAGRGLQLLFYSVGIGQISSEVPQNLSASRPQDRQFILSSKKLLLSDSGFYLCAWRGPHPGDEQFFGPGTRLTVL.

This clone was counted between two and nine times. The chain joins TRBV27 to TRBJ1-4; tentative D call: TRBD1 (5 bases). Germline values: CDR1 MNHEY, CDR2 SMNVEV (reference sequence). Trimming pared 6 bases from V and 8 bases from J, leaving 13 bases between. The CDR3 is 13 residues long. The CDR3 spells CASSLMGREKLFF. CDR3 bases: TGTGCCAGCAGCCTCATGGGGCGGGAAAAACTGTTTTTT.